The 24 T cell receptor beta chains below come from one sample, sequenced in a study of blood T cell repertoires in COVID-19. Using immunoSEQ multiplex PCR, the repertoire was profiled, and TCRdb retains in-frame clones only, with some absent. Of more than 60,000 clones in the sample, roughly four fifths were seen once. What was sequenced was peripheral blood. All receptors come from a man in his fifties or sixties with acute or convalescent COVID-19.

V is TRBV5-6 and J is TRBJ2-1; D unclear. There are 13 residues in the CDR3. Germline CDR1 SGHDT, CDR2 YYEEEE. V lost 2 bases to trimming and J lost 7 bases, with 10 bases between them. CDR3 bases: TGTGCCAGCAGCTTATATGAAGCGAATGAGCAGTTCTTC. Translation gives CASSLYEANEQFF.

CDR3 sequence (DNA): TGCGCCAGCAGCCAAGATCAGGAGACCCAGTACTTC. Translated: CASSQDQETQYF. V gene TRBV4-1 combines with J gene TRBJ2-5; no reliable D call. CDR1 is MGHRA, CDR2 YSYEKL, per germline. This CDR3 spans 12 amino acids. V was shortened by 0 bases and J by 5 bases, with 4 bases between the two germline ends.

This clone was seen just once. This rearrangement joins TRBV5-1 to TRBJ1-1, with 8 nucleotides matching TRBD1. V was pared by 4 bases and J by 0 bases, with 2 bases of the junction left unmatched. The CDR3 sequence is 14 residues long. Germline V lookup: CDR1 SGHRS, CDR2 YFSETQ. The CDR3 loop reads CASSAGGLNTEAFF. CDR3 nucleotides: TGCGCCAGCAGCGCAGGGGGCCTGAACACTGAAGCTTTCTTT.

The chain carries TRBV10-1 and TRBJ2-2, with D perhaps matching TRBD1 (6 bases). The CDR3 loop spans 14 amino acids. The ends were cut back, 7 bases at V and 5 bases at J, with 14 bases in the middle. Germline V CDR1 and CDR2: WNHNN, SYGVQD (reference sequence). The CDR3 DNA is TGCGCCAGCACGGACAGACCCGGGACCGGGGAGCTGTTTTTT. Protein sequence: CASTDRPGTGELFF.

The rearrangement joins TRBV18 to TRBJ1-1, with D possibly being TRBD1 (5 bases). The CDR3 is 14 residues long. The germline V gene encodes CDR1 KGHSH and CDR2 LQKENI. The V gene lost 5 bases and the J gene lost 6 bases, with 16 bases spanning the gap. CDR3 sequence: CASSGLQASPEAFF. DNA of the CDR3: TGTGCCAGCTCAGGATTACAGGCTTCCCCTGAAGCTTTCTTT.

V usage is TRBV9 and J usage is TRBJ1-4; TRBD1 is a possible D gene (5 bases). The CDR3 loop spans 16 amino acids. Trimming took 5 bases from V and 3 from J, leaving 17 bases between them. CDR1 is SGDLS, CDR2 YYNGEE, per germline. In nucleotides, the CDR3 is TGTGCCAGCAGTGTCACTACAGGTGGAGCTAATGAAAAACTGTTTTTT. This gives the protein CASSVTTGGANEKLFF.

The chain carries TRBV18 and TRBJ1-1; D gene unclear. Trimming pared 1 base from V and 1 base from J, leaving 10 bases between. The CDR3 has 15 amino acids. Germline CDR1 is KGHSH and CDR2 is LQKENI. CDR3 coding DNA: TGTGCCAGCTCACCACTTAGAGCCACGAACACTGAAGCTTTCTTT. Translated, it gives CASSPLRATNTEAFF.

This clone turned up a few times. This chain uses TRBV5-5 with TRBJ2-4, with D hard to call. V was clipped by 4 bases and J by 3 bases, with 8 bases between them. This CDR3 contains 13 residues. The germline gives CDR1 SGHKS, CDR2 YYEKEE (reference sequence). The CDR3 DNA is TGTGCCAGCAGCCCTAACGACAAAAACATTCAGTACTTC. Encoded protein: CASSPNDKNIQYF. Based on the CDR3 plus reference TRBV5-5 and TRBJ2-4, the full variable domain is DAGVTQSPTHLIKTRGQQVTLRCSPISGHKSVSWYQQVLGQGPQFIFQYYEKEERGRGNFPDRFSARQFPNYSSELNVNALLLGDSALYLCASSPNDKNIQYFGAGTRLSVL.

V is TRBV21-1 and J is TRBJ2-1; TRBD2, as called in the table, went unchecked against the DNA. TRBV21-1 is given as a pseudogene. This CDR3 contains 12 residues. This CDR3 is CASSRSGSPQFF. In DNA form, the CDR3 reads TGTGCCAGCAGCCGTAGCGGGAGCCCGCAGTTCTTC.

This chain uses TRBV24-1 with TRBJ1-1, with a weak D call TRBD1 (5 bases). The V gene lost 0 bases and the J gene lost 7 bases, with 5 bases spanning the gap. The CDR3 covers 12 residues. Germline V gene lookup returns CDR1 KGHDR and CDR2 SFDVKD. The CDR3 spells CATSDLRGEAFF. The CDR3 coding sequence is TGTGCCACCAGTGATTTGAGGGGTGAAGCTTTCTTT.

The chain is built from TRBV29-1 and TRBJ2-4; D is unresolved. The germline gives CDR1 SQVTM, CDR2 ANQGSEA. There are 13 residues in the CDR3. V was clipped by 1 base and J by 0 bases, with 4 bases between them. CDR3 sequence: CSVEARAKNIQYF. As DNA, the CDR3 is TGCAGCGTTGAAGCCAGAGCCAAAAACATTCAGTACTTC.

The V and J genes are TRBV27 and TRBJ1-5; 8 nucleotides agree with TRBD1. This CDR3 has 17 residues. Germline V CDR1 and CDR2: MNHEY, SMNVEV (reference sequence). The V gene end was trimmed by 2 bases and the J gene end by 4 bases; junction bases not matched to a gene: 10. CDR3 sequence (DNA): TGTGCCAGCAGTTTAGCCGGACAGGGTGTTTTTAATCAGCCCCAGCATTTT. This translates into CASSLAGQGVFNQPQHF.

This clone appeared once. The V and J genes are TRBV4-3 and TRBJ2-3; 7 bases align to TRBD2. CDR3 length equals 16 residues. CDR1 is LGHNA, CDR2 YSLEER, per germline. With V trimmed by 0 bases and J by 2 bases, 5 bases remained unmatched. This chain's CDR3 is CASSQESSGFTDTQYF. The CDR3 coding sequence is TGCGCCAGCAGCCAAGAGTCTAGCGGATTCACAGATACGCAGTATTTT.

This CDR3 is CARQRQETYEQYF. In DNA, the CDR3 is TGTGCCAGACAGAGACAGGAAACCTACGAGCAGTACTTC. V gene TRBV6-5 combines with J gene TRBJ2-7; a possible D gene is TRBD1 (6 bases). Germline V gene data show CDR1 as MNHEY and CDR2 as SVGAGI. V lost 9 bases and J lost 2, with 14 bases in between. The CDR3 length is 13 residues.

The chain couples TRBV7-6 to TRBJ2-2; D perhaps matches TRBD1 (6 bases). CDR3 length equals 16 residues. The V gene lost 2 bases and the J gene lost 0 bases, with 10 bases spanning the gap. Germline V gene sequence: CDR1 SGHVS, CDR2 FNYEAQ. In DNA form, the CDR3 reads TGTGCCAGCAGCTTATCCGGGACAACGAACACCGGGGAGCTGTTTTTT. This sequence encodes CASSLSGTTNTGELFF.

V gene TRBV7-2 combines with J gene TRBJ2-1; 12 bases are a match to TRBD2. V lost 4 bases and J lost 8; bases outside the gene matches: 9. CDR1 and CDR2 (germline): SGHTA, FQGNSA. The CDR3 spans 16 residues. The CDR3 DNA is TGTGCCAGCAGCTCCCGACTAGCGGGAGATCGGTATGAGCAGTTCTTC. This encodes CASSSRLAGDRYEQFF.

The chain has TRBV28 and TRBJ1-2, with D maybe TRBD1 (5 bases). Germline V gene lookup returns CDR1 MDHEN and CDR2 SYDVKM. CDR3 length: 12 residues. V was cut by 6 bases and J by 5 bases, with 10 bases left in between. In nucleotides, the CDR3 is TGTGCCAGCAGGTTACCAGGGTATGGCTACACCTTC. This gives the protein CASRLPGYGYTF.

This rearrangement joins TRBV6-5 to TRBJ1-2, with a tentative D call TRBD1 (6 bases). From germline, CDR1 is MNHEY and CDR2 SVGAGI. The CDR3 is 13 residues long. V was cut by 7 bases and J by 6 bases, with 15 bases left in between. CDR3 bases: TGTGCCAGCAACATGGACAGAACACATGGCTACACCTTC. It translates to CASNMDRTHGYTF.

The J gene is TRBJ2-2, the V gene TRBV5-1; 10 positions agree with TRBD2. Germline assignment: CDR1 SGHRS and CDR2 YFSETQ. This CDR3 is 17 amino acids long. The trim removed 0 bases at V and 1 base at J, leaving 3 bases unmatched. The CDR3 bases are TGCGCCAGCAGCTTGGGCCCTAGCGGGGGGAACACCGGGGAGCTGTTTTTT. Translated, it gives CASSLGPSGGNTGELFF.

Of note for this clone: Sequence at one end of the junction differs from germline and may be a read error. CDR3 nucleotides: TGTGCTAGCAGCCAGAACAGGGACTCCTACGAGCAGTACTTC. It encodes CASSQNRDSYEQYF. The chain couples TRBV7-7 to TRBJ2-7; D might be TRBD1 (6 bases). Germline V gene sequence: CDR1 SSHAT, CDR2 FNYEAQ (reference sequence). This CDR3 is built from 14 residues.

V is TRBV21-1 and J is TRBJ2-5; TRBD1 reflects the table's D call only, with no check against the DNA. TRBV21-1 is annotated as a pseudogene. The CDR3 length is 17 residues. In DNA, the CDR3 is TGTGCCAGCACCCCTGGTTGTGGCATAGGGGGACAAGAGACCCAGTACTTC. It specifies CASTPGCGIGGQETQYF.

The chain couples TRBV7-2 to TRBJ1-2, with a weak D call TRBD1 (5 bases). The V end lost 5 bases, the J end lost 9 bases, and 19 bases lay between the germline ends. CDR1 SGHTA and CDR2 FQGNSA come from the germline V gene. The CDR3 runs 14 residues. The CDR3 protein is CASSRGDSAIRYTF. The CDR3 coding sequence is TGTGCCAGCAGCCGCGGAGACAGCGCGATCCGCTACACCTTC.

The CDR3 reads CASRRDRVNYGYTF. The CDR3 DNA is TGTGCCAGCAGGCGGGACAGGGTAAACTATGGCTACACCTTC. The V call is TRBV5-6, the J call TRBJ1-2; the match to TRBD1 covers 9 bases. Unmatched junction bases numbered 4, after V lost 5 bases and J lost 2 bases. Germline V gene lookup returns CDR1 SGHDT and CDR2 YYEEEE. This CDR3 spans 14 amino acids.

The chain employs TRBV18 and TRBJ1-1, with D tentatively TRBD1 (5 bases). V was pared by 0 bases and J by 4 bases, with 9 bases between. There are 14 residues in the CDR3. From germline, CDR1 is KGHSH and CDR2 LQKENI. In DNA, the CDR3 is TGTGCCAGCTCACCACCGGGGCAGCCCACTGAAGCTTTCTTT. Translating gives CASSPPGQPTEAFF. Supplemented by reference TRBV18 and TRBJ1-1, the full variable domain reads NAGVMQNPRHLVRRRGQEARLRCSPMKGHSHVYWYRQLPEEGLKFMVYLQKENIIDESGMPKERFSAEFPKEGPSILRIQQVVRGDSAAYFCASSPPGQPTEAFFGQGTRLTVV.